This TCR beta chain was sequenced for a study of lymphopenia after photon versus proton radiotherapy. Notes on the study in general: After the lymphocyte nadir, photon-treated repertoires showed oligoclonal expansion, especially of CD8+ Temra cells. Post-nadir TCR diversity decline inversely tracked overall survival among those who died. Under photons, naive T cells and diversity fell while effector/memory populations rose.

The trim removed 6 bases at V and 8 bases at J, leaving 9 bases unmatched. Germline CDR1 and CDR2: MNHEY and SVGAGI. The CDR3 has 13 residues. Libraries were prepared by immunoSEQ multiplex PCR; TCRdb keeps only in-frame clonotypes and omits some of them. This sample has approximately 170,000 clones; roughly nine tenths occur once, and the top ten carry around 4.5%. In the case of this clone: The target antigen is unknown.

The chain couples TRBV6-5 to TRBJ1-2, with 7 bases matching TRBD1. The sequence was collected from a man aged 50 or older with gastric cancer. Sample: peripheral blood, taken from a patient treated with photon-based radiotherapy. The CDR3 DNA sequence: TGTGCCAGCAGCCGAACGACAGGGCAAGGCTACACCTTC. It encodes CASSRTTGQGYTF.